A selection of T cell receptor beta chains follows, all from one sample in a study of Ad26.COV2.S vaccination and SARS-CoV-2 variants. Sequencing was performed with immunoSEQ multiplex PCR; in TCRdb, only in-frame clones are kept and a portion is missing. Here the sample spans fewer than 600,000 clones, 70% to 90% being singletons. The sample was peripheral blood, taken in a trial of Ad26.COV2.S vaccine versus placebo. These receptors originate from a person between 18 and 60 years old who received the Ad26.COV2.S COVID-19 vaccine or a placebo. The CDR3 runs from the conserved cysteine through the conserved F or W. A D gene is named only where the DNA matches it firmly. Size values are once, few and many counts, or a class for expanded clones, and some rows have none.

len: 15
v_gene: TRBV19
abundance: -
d_gene: -
j_gene: TRBJ1-4
CDR3nt: TGTGCCAGTAGTATCGACGGCGCAACTAATGAAAAACTGTTTTTT
CDR3aa: CASSIDGATNEKLFF

len: 11
v_gene: TRBV6-2/TRBV6-3
abundance: -
d_gene: -
j_gene: TRBJ2-7
CDR3nt: TGTGCCAGCAGCCAACTGTACGAGCAGTACTTC
CDR3aa: CASSQLYEQYF

len: 16
v_gene: TRBV7-2
abundance: -
d_gene: TRBD2
j_gene: TRBJ2-5
CDR3nt: TGTGCCAGCAGCCTTGGACTAGCGGGGGAACAAGAGACCCAGTACTTC
CDR3aa: CASSLGLAGEQETQYF

len: 15
v_gene: TRBV30
abundance: -
d_gene: -
j_gene: TRBJ1-5
CDR3nt: TGTGCCTGGAGTGTAGGGGGTGGAAGCAATCAGCCCCAGCATTTT
CDR3aa: CAWSVGGGSNQPQHF

len: 18
v_gene: TRBV9
abundance: -
d_gene: -
j_gene: TRBJ2-6
CDR3nt: TGTGCCAGCAGCGTAGGCCCGGGGGCCGGACTTGGGGCCAACGTCCTGACTTTC
CDR3aa: CASSVGPGAGLGANVLTF

len: 14
v_gene: TRBV7-6
abundance: -
d_gene: -
j_gene: TRBJ2-5
CDR3nt: TGTGCCAGCAGCTTAGGGGTGGGGCAAGAGACCCAGTACTTC
CDR3aa: CASSLGVGQETQYF

len: 10
v_gene: TRBV20-1
abundance: -
d_gene: -
j_gene: TRBJ1-1
CDR3nt: TGCAGTGCTAGAGATCCTGAAGCTTTCTTT
CDR3aa: CSARDPEAFF

len: 14
v_gene: TRBV3-1/TRBV3-2
abundance: -
d_gene: -
j_gene: TRBJ2-1
CDR3nt: TGTGCCAGCAGCCAAGCCGGGATTAACAATGAGCAGTTCTTC
CDR3aa: CASSQAGINNEQFF

len: 15
v_gene: TRBV19
abundance: -
d_gene: -
j_gene: TRBJ1-1
CDR3nt: TGTGCCACCCCACTTCGGGGGCCGCCCATGGTACTAGCTTTCTTT
CDR3aa: CATPLRGPPMVLAFF

len: 15
v_gene: TRBV11-2
abundance: -
d_gene: TRBD1
j_gene: TRBJ2-7
CDR3nt: TGTGCCAGCAGCTCAACAGGGGTACCTTCCTACGAGCAGTACTTC
CDR3aa: CASSSTGVPSYEQYF

len: 15
v_gene: TRBV18
abundance: -
d_gene: TRBD2
j_gene: TRBJ2-7
CDR3nt: TGTGCCAGCTCACCAGTAATAGCGGGAGAGAACGAGCAGTACTTC
CDR3aa: CASSPVIAGENEQYF

len: 14
v_gene: TRBV25-1
abundance: few
d_gene: -
j_gene: TRBJ1-2
CDR3nt: TGTGCCAGCAGTGAGGGGGCCAGTAACTATGGCTACACCTTC
CDR3aa: CASSEGASNYGYTF

len: 12
v_gene: TRBV28
abundance: -
d_gene: -
j_gene: TRBJ2-2
CDR3nt: TGTGCCAGCAGGATCCCGGTCGGGGAGCTGTTTTTT
CDR3aa: CASRIPVGELFF

len: 12
v_gene: TRBV10-3
abundance: -
d_gene: TRBD1
j_gene: TRBJ1-1
CDR3nt: TGTGCCACCGGGACAGGGAACACTGAAGCTTTCTTT
CDR3aa: CATGTGNTEAFF

len: 11
v_gene: TRBV6-5
abundance: -
d_gene: -
j_gene: TRBJ2-5
CDR3nt: TGTGCCTCGGCAGGGCAAGAGACCCAGTACTTC
CDR3aa: CASAGQETQYF

len: 16
v_gene: TRBV7-9
abundance: -
d_gene: -
j_gene: TRBJ1-4
CDR3nt: TGTGCCAGCAGCTTAGCGACGGATGGGCGAAGGGAAAAACTGTTTTTT
CDR3aa: CASSLATDGRREKLFF

len: 13
v_gene: TRBV2
abundance: -
d_gene: TRBD2
j_gene: TRBJ2-1
CDR3nt: TGTGCCAGCACCTCCGGACTAGCCAATGAGCAGTTCTTC
CDR3aa: CASTSGLANEQFF

len: 14
v_gene: TRBV7-8
abundance: -
d_gene: -
j_gene: TRBJ1-5
CDR3nt: TGTGCCAGCAGCTTAGCCACCTCCAATCAGCCCCAGCATTTT
CDR3aa: CASSLATSNQPQHF

len: 16
v_gene: TRBV19
abundance: -
d_gene: TRBD2
j_gene: TRBJ2-7
CDR3nt: TGTGCCAGTAGCCTGGGACTAGCGGGAGGCCAATACGAGCAGTACTTC
CDR3aa: CASSLGLAGGQYEQYF

len: 16
v_gene: TRBV6-2/TRBV6-3
abundance: -
d_gene: TRBD2
j_gene: TRBJ2-1
CDR3nt: TGTGCCAGCAGCTCGCCTCTAGCGGGAGTGTACAATGAGCAGTTCTTC
CDR3aa: CASSSPLAGVYNEQFF

len: 16
v_gene: TRBV6-5
abundance: -
d_gene: -
j_gene: TRBJ2-2
CDR3nt: TGTGCCAGCAGTTACCGATGGGGGGCGTCGGTCGGGGAGCTGTTTTTT
CDR3aa: CASSYRWGASVGELFF

len: 15
v_gene: TRBV2
abundance: -
d_gene: -
j_gene: TRBJ1-6
CDR3nt: TGTGCCAGCAGTGCCTTCGGGGGGCCTAATTCACCCCTCCACTTT
CDR3aa: CASSAFGGPNSPLHF

len: 12
v_gene: TRBV5-6
abundance: -
d_gene: -
j_gene: TRBJ2-7
CDR3nt: TGTGCCAGCAGCAGGGACACCTACGAGCAGTACTTC
CDR3aa: CASSRDTYEQYF

len: 17
v_gene: TRBV5-5
abundance: -
d_gene: -
j_gene: TRBJ1-6
CDR3nt: TGTGCCAGCAGCTTGGAAGCCCCAGGCCCGTATAATTCACCCCTCCACTTT
CDR3aa: CASSLEAPGPYNSPLHF

len: 13
v_gene: TRBV10-2
abundance: -
d_gene: -
j_gene: TRBJ2-1
CDR3nt: TGCGCCAGCAGTGAGTCTCCGGGGCTTGAGCAGTTCTTC
CDR3aa: CASSESPGLEQFF

len: 15
v_gene: TRBV7-6
abundance: -
d_gene: -
j_gene: TRBJ2-7
CDR3nt: TGTGCCAGCAGCTACGGGACGGCTGTCTCCTACGAGCAGTACTTC
CDR3aa: CASSYGTAVSYEQYF

len: 16
v_gene: TRBV6-6
abundance: -
d_gene: TRBD2
j_gene: TRBJ2-7
CDR3nt: TGTGCCAGCAGTTACTCGACTAGCGGGTACTCCTACGAGCAGTACTTC
CDR3aa: CASSYSTSGYSYEQYF

len: 16
v_gene: TRBV5-1
abundance: -
d_gene: TRBD2
j_gene: TRBJ2-1
CDR3nt: TGCGCCAGCAGCTTAATCCCGGGGGGGCTTTACAATGAGCAGTTCTTC
CDR3aa: CASSLIPGGLYNEQFF

len: 12
v_gene: TRBV7-9
abundance: -
d_gene: -
j_gene: TRBJ1-2
CDR3nt: TGTGCCAGCAGCTTAGAGGAAGGCGGCTACACCTTC
CDR3aa: CASSLEEGGYTF

len: 15
v_gene: TRBV5-1
abundance: -
d_gene: TRBD1
j_gene: TRBJ2-2
CDR3nt: TGCGCCAGCAGAAAGACAGGGGCGGACACCGGGGAGCTGTTTTTT
CDR3aa: CASRKTGADTGELFF

len: 15
v_gene: TRBV5-1
abundance: -
d_gene: TRBD2
j_gene: TRBJ2-7
CDR3nt: TGCGCCAGCAGCTTGGTGGGGCGGGAGTTCCACGAGCAGTACTTC
CDR3aa: CASSLVGREFHEQYF

len: 13
v_gene: TRBV7-7
abundance: -
d_gene: TRBD2
j_gene: TRBJ2-3
CDR3nt: TGTGCTAGCAGCCCCGGGACTAGCGATAGGCAGTATTTT
CDR3aa: CASSPGTSDRQYF

len: 19
v_gene: TRBV15
abundance: -
d_gene: -
j_gene: TRBJ2-5
CDR3nt: TGTGCCACCAGCAGAGGGGGGCTAGGGGGAGGCCCGTACCAAGAGACCCAGTACTTC
CDR3aa: CATSRGGLGGGPYQETQYF

len: 15
v_gene: TRBV5-1
abundance: -
d_gene: TRBD1
j_gene: TRBJ2-2
CDR3nt: TGCGCCAGCAGCGAGTCAGGGGGCTACACCGGGGAGCTGTTTTTT
CDR3aa: CASSESGGYTGELFF

len: 13
v_gene: TRBV18
abundance: -
d_gene: -
j_gene: TRBJ1-1
CDR3nt: TGTGCCAGCTCAGTAAACAGGGATAGTGAAGCTTTCTTT
CDR3aa: CASSVNRDSEAFF

len: 16
v_gene: TRBV4-2
abundance: -
d_gene: -
j_gene: TRBJ2-2
CDR3nt: TGTGCCAGCAGCCAGACCGGGACGGGGAACACCGGGGAGCTGTTTTTT
CDR3aa: CASSQTGTGNTGELFF

len: 13
v_gene: TRBV7-9
abundance: once
d_gene: TRBD1
j_gene: TRBJ1-6
CDR3nt: TGTGCCAGCAGCGCGACAGGGCCCTCACCCCTCCACTTT
CDR3aa: CASSATGPSPLHF

len: 13
v_gene: TRBV28
abundance: -
d_gene: -
j_gene: TRBJ2-7
CDR3nt: TGTGCCAGTACTGCAGGGTATGTCGCCGAGCAGTACTTC
CDR3aa: CASTAGYVAEQYF

len: 13
v_gene: TRBV28
abundance: -
d_gene: TRBD1
j_gene: TRBJ2-1
CDR3nt: TGTGCCAGCAGTTTTCCAGGGGGCGATGAGCAGTTCTTC
CDR3aa: CASSFPGGDEQFF

len: 15
v_gene: TRBV13
abundance: -
d_gene: -
j_gene: TRBJ2-1
CDR3nt: TGTGCCAGCAGCCCCGGGATTCAGTCGCGGAATGAGCAGTTCTTC
CDR3aa: CASSPGIQSRNEQFF

len: 15
v_gene: TRBV6-2/TRBV6-3
abundance: -
d_gene: TRBD2
j_gene: TRBJ2-1
CDR3nt: TGTGCCAGCAGTCCCCTAGCGGGGGTCCCCGATGAGCAGTTCTTC
CDR3aa: CASSPLAGVPDEQFF